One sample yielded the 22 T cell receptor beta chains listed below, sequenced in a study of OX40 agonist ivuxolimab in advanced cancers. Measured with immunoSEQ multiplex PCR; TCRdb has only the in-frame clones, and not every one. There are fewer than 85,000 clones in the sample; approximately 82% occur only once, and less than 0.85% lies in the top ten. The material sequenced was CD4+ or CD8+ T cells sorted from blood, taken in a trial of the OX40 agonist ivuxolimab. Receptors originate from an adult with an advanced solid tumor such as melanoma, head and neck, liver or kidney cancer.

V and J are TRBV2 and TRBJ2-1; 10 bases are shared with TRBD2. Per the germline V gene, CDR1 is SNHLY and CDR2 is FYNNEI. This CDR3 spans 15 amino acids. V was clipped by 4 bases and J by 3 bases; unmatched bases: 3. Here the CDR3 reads CASSGTSGIYNEQFF. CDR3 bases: TGTGCCAGCAGTGGTACTAGCGGGATCTACAATGAGCAGTTCTTC.

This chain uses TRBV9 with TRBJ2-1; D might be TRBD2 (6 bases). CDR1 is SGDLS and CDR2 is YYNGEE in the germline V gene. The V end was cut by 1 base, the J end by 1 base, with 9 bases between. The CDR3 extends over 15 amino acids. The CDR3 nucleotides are TGTGCCAGCAGCGTAATTAGCGGATCCTACAATGAGCAGTTCTTC. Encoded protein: CASSVISGSYNEQFF.

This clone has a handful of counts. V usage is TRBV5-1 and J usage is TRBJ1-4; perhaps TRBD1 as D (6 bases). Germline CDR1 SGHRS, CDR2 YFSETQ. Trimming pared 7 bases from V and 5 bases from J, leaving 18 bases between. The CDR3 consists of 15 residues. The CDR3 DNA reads TGCGCCAGCGGACTCGCGACAGGACAGAATGAAAAACTGTTTTTT. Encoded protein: CASGLATGQNEKLFF.

Here the CDR3 DNA reads TGTGCCAGCAGCCCCGGGGCAGGGGCAAATTCACCCCTCCACTTT. Its translation: CASSPGAGANSPLHF. This sequence joins TRBV5-6 and TRBJ1-6; D might be TRBD1 (6 bases). Trimming took off 4 bases at V and 7 bases at J, with 15 bases between the two ends. This CDR3 has 15 residues. Germline V lookup: CDR1 SGHDT, CDR2 YYEEEE. Full variable domain (rest looked up from reference TRBV5-6 and TRBJ1-6): DAGVTQSPTHLIKTRGQQVTLRCSPKSGHDTVSWYQQALGQGPQFIFQYYEEEERQRGNFPDRFSGHQFPNYSSELNVNALLLGDSALYLCASSPGAGANSPLHFGNGTRLTVT.

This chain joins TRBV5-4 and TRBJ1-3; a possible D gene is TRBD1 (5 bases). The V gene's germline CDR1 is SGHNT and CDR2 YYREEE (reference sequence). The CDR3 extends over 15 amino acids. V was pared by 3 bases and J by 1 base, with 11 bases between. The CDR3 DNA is TGTGCCAGCAGCTCGGGGGGGGATTCTGGAAACACCATATATTTT. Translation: CASSSGGDSGNTIYF.

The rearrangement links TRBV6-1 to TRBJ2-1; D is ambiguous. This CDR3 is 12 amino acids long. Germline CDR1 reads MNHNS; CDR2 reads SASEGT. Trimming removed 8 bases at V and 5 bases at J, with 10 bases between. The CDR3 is CASSREHNEQFF. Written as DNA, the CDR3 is TGTGCCAGCTCCCGAGAGCACAATGAGCAGTTCTTC.

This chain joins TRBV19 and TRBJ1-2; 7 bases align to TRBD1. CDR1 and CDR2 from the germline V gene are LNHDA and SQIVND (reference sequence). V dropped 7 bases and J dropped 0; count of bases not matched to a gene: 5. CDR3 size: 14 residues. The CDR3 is CASTQGGSNYGYTF. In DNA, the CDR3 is TGTGCCAGTACCCAGGGGGGCTCTAACTATGGCTACACCTTC.

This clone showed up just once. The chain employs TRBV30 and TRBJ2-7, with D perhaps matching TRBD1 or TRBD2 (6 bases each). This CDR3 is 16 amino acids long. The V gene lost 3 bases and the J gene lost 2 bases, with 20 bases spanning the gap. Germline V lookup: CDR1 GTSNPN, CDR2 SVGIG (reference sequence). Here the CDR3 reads CAWSPGDSGMAYEQYF. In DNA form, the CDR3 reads TGTGCCTGGAGCCCAGGGGATAGCGGCATGGCCTACGAGCAGTACTTC.

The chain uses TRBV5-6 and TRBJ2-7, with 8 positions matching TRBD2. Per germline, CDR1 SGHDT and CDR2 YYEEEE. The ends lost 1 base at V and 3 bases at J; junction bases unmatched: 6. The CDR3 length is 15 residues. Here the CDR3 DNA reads TGTGCCAGCAGCTTGAACGGGAGGGCCCTCTACGAGCAGTACTTC. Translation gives CASSLNGRALYEQYF.

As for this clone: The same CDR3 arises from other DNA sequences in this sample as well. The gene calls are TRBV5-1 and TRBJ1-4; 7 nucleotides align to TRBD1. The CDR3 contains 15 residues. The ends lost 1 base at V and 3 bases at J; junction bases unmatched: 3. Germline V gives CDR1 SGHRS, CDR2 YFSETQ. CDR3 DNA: TGCGCCAGCAGCTTGTCCGGGACAGCTAATGAAAAACTGTTTTTT. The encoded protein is CASSLSGTANEKLFF.

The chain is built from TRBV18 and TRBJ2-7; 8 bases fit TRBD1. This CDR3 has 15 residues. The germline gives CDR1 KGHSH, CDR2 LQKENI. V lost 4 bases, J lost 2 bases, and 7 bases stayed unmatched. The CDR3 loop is CASSQGQGTTYEQYF. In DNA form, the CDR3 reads TGTGCCAGCTCACAAGGACAGGGTACGACCTACGAGCAGTACTTC.

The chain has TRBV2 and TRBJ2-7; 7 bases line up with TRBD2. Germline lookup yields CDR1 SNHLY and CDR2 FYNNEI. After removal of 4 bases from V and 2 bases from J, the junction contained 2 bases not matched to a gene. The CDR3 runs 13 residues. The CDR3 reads CASSGEGPYEQYF. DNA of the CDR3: TGTGCCAGCAGTGGGGAGGGTCCCTACGAGCAGTACTTC.

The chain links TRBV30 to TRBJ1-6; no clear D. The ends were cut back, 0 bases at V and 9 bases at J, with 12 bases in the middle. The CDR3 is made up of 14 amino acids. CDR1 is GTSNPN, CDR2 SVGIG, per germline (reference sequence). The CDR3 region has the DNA TGTGCCTGGAGTGTAGGCATTTTCGGTTCACCCCTCCACTTT. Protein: CAWSVGIFGSPLHF.

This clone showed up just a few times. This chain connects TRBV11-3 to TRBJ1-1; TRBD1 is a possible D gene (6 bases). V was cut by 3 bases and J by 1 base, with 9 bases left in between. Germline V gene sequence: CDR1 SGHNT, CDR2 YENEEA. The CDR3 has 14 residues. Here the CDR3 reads CASSFLRGNTEAFF. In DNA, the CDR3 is TGTGCCAGCAGCTTCCTCAGGGGGAACACTGAAGCTTTCTTT.

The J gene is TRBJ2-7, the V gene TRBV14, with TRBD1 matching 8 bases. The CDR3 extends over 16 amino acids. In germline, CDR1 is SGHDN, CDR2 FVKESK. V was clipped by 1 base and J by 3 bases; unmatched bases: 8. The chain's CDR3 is CASSQATGTGFYEQYF. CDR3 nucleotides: TGTGCCAGCAGCCAAGCGACCGGGACAGGTTTCTACGAGCAGTACTTC.

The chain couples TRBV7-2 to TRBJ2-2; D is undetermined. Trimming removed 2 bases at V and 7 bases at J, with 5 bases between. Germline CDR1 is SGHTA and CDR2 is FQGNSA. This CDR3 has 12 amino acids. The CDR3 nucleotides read TGTGCCAGCAGCTTATCCCACGGGGAGCTGTTTTTT. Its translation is CASSLSHGELFF.

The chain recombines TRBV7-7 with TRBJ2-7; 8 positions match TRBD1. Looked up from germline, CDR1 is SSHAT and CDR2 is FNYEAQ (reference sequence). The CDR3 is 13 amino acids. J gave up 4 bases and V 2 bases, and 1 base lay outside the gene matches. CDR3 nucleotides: TGTGCCAGCAGCTTAAGACAGGGGTACGAGCAGTACTTC. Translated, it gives CASSLRQGYEQYF.

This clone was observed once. The CDR3 coding sequence is TGCAGCGGTTTGTTTCAGGTACAAGAGACCCAGTACTTC. It specifies CSGLFQVQETQYF. The J gene is TRBJ2-5, the V gene TRBV29-1, with no clear D. Trimming shortened V by 7 bases and J by 2 bases, and 14 bases separated the two germline ends. The germline V gene encodes CDR1 SQVTM and CDR2 ANQGSEA. The CDR3 totals 13 residues. Looking up the rest from reference TRBV29-1 and TRBJ2-5 gives the full variable domain: SAVISQKPSRDICQRGTSLTIQCQVDSQVTMMFWYRQQPGQSLTLIATANQGSEATYESGFVIDKFPISRPNLTFSTLTVSNMSPEDSSIYLCSGLFQVQETQYFGPGTRLLVL.

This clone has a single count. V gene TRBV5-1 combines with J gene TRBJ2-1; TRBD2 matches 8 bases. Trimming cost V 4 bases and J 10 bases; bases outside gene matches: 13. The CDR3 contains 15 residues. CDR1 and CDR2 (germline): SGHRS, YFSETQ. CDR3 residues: CASSQGQREMGEQFF. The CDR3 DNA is TGCGCCAGCAGCCAAGGCCAGCGGGAGATGGGGGAGCAGTTCTTC.

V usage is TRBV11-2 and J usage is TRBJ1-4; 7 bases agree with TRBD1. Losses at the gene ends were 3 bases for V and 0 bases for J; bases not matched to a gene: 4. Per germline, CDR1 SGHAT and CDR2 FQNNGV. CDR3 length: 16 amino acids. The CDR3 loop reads CASSLGQSATNEKLFF. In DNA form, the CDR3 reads TGTGCCAGCAGCTTGGGACAGAGTGCAACTAATGAAAAACTGTTTTTT.

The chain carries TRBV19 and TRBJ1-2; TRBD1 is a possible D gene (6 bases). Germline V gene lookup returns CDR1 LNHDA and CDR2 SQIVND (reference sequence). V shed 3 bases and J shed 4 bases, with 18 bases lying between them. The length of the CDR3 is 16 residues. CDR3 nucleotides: TGTGCCAGTAGTATGGACAGCCCAATAGAAGGCTATGGCTACACCTTC. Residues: CASSMDSPIEGYGYTF.

CDR3 in DNA: TGTGCCAGCAGTGAACTTACAGATACGCAGTATTTT. It specifies CASSELTDTQYF. The chain carries TRBV2 and TRBJ2-3; D not resolved. V was trimmed by 2 bases and J by 3 bases, leaving 3 bases between them. Germline V gives CDR1 SNHLY, CDR2 FYNNEI. The CDR3 runs to 12 residues.